The 11 T cell receptor beta chains reported below all come from one sample, sequenced in a study of T-cell reconstitution after alpha-beta-depleted transplantation in children. Preparation of the TCRbeta library was carried out with unique molecular identifiers. Via MiXCR, TCRdb re-called the PCR reads, giving one row per CDR3 protein. Here the sample spans under 250,000 distinct CDR3 sequences, roughly 7% being singletons. The input for sequencing was PBMCs, taken before TCRalphabeta/CD19-depleted stem cell transplant. The receptors stem from a boy aged 2 to 10 with acute lymphoblastic leukemia, due to receive a stem cell transplant.

This clonotype was observed many times. This chain connects TRBV20-1 to TRBJ2-1; D is unclear. CDR1 DFQATT and CDR2 SNEGSKA come from the germline V gene (reference sequence). This CDR3 contains 11 residues. With 6 bases removed from V and 9 bases from J, the gap between germline ends came to 12 bases. In DNA form, the CDR3 reads TGCAGTGCAATCTCGGTGGGTGAGCAGTTCTTC. Protein sequence: CSAISVGEQFF.

This clonotype was detected ten times or more. The rearrangement links TRBV5-4 to TRBJ2-1, with 7 bases matching TRBD2. The trim removed 0 bases at V and 5 bases at J, leaving 5 bases unmatched. CDR1 SGHNT and CDR2 YYREEE come from the germline V gene (reference sequence). The CDR3 sequence is 15 residues long. The CDR3 is CASSLGALADNEQFF. The CDR3 bases are TGTGCCAGCAGCTTGGGAGCTCTAGCGGACAATGAGCAGTTCTTC. Looking up the rest from reference TRBV5-4 and TRBJ2-1 gives the full variable domain: ETGVTQSPTHLIKTRGQQVTLRCSSQSGHNTVSWYQQALGQGPQFIFQYYREEENGRGNFPPRFSGLQFPNYSSELNVNALELDDSALYLCASSLGALADNEQFFGPGTRLTVL.

Turning to this clonotype: A much bigger clone sits one base away, suggesting this may be a read error. The V and J genes are TRBV5-6 and TRBJ2-4; no clear D. Per germline, CDR1 SGHDT and CDR2 YYEEEE. The CDR3 is 16 residues long. The DNA for the CDR3 is TGTGACAGCCCCTCTTGGGGTGGGGATGCCAAAAACATTCAGTACTTC. This codes for CDSPSWGGDAKNIQYF.

This clonotype was counted ten times or more. This sequence joins TRBV4-2 and TRBJ1-5; a possible D gene is TRBD1 (5 bases). V was cut by 3 bases and J by 7 bases, with 13 bases left in between. This CDR3 is built from 14 residues. The germline V gene encodes CDR1 LGHNA and CDR2 YNFKEQ. Written as DNA, the CDR3 is TGTGCCAGCAGCCAGGGCACGAAGGGGCAGCCCCAGCATTTT. Its translation is CASSQGTKGQPQHF.

This chain uses TRBV10-3 with TRBJ2-2; D is undetermined. The germline V gene has CDR1 ENHRY and CDR2 SYGVKD. Trimming stripped 2 bases from V and 4 bases from J, with 11 bases between. This CDR3 comprises 15 residues. CDR3 residues: CAISEGAESTGELFF. As DNA, the CDR3 is TGTGCCATCAGTGAGGGCGCCGAGTCCACCGGGGAGCTGTTTTTT.

This clonotype was seen repeatedly, ten times or more. The CDR3 loop reads CASSPGLGRDRAHSPLHF. CDR3 bases: TGTGCCAGCTCACCGGGCCTTGGCCGGGACAGGGCGCATTCACCCCTCCACTTT. The chain carries TRBV18 and TRBJ1-6; 9 bases are shared with TRBD1. The CDR3 is 18 amino acids. CDR1 and CDR2 (germline): KGHSH, LQKENI. V was pared by 3 bases and J by 8 bases, with 14 bases of the junction left unmatched.

At least ten counts were recorded for this clonotype. This chain uses TRBV29-1 with TRBJ1-1, with TRBD1 as a possible D gene (5 bases). The V and J ends lost 5 bases and 3 bases respectively, with 13 bases between them. This CDR3 contains 13 residues. CDR1 is SQVTM, CDR2 ANQGSEA, per germline. CDR3 protein: CSVTGRVDTEAFF. DNA for the CDR3: TGCAGCGTTACAGGTCGCGTCGACACTGAAGCTTTCTTT.

In its sample, this clonotype was seen many times. The limits of the CDR3 on the DNA are not certain, so only TCRdb's listed CDR3 is given. The CDR3 sequence: CASSKPVGSGSSDEQFF. The chain carries TRBV21-1 and TRBJ2-1; the table calls TRBD2, which could not be checked here. TRBV21-1 is reported as a pseudogene. Including both end residues, the CDR3 is 17 amino acids long.

The sample holds many counts of this clonotype. This rearrangement joins TRBV11-1 to TRBJ2-2; weak D call: TRBD1 (5 bases). Trimming pared 10 bases from V and 1 base from J, leaving 10 bases between. The CDR3 covers 13 residues. CDR1 is SGHAT and CDR2 is FQDESV in the germline V gene (reference sequence). The CDR3 is CATGDRNTGELFF. The DNA of the CDR3 is TGTGCCACCGGAGACAGGAACACCGGGGAGCTGTTTTTT.

V gene TRBV6-1 combines with J gene TRBJ1-1; D is uncertain. The CDR3 has 12 residues. The germline V and J ends were trimmed by 6 bases and 4 bases, with 9 bases remaining between them. Germline values: CDR1 MNHNS, CDR2 SASEGT. CDR3 loop: CASRSWGTEAFF. In DNA form, the CDR3 reads TGTGCCAGCAGATCTTGGGGCACTGAAGCTTTCTTT.

There are a few counts of this clonotype. The V call is TRBV5-1, the J call TRBJ2-7; 7 bases are a match to TRBD1. The CDR3 contains 14 residues. Germline trimming cut 5 bases from V and 4 bases from J; bases unmatched to any gene: 9. Germline V gene lookup returns CDR1 SGHRS and CDR2 YFSETQ. CDR3 in amino acids: CASSFRQGAYEQYF. The CDR3 coding sequence is TGCGCCAGCAGTTTCCGACAGGGTGCTTACGAGCAGTACTTC.